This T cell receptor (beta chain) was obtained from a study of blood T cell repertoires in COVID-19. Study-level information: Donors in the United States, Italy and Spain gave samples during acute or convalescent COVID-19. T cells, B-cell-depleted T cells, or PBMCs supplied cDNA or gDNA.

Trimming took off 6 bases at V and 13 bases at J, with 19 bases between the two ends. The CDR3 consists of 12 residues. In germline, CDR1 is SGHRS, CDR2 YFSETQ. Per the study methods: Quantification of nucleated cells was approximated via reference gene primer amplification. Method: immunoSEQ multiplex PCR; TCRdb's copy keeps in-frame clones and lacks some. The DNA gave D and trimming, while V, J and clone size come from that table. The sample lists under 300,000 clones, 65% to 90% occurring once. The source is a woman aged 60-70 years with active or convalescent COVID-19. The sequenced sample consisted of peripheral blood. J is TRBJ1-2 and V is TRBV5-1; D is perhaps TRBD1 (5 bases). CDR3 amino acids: CASKWDSESCTF. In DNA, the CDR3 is TGCGCCAGCAAATGGGACTCAGAAAGTTGCACCTTC.